The TCR beta chain described here comes from a study of Tregs in tolerant kidney transplant recipients. Study-wide results and caveats: Validation in larger populations is needed because few patients were studied. Tolerant patients' donor-specific Tregs expanded beyond overall Tregs, suggesting antigen-driven growth. Biological reproducibility was not directly addressed, but technical replication error appeared minimal.

The repertoire was sequenced with immunoSEQ multiplex PCR; TCRdb's copy has only in-frame clones and lacks some. The sample includes approximately 47,000 clones, roughly nine tenths seen only once; the top ten take around 15%. With respect to this clone: Its antigen is as yet unknown.

Related graft donors supplied nonmyeloablative bone marrow transplants, and mixed chimerism was transient. CD4+CD25+CD127- Tregs, CD4+CD25- non-Tregs, CD4 and CD8 cells were sorted. The source material was CD8+ T cells from blood (PBMCs), sampled 12 months after the transplant. This sequence was found in a human patient who received a combined kidney and bone marrow transplant. A share of the T cells may be of graft donor origin.

This CDR3 reads CASSLMNNPPNEQFF. CDR3 nucleotide sequence: TGTGCCAGCAGCTTAATGAACAACCCCCCGAATGAGCAGTTCTTC. The chain carries TRBV7-3 and TRBJ2-1; D not certain. V was pared by 1 base and J by 7 bases, with 14 bases between. Germline V gene sequence: CDR1 SGHTA, CDR2 FQGTGA. The CDR3 spans 15 residues.